Below, 19 T cell receptor beta chains from the same sample are listed, as sequenced in a study of T cell changes during pregnancy in multiple sclerosis. TCRdb keeps only in-frame clones here, not all; method: immunoSEQ multiplex PCR. Seen here are around 30,000 clones, roughly 87% observed once, and the top ten hold about 9.6%. Here the sequenced sample was CD8+ T cells from peripheral blood mononuclear cells, taken in the first trimester of pregnancy. These receptor sequences come from a female donor with multiple sclerosis, enrolled in a pregnancy study.

This rearrangement joins TRBV7-2 to TRBJ1-5, with unresolved D. Germline lookup yields CDR1 SGHTA and CDR2 FQGNSA. CDR3 length: 14 residues. V shed 6 bases and J shed 1 base, with 10 bases lying between them. In DNA form, the CDR3 reads TGTGCCAGCAGTTATGCCGGGAGCAATCAGCCCCAGCATTTT. Translated, it gives CASSYAGSNQPQHF. Using reference TRBV7-2 and TRBJ1-5 for the parts outside the CDR3, the full variable domain is GAGVSQSPSNKVTEKGKDVELRCDPISGHTALYWYRQSLGQGLEFLIYFQGNSAPDKSGLPSDRFSAERTGGSVSTLTIQRTQQEDSAVYLCASSYAGSNQPQHFGDGTRLSIL.

The genes are TRBV11-3 and TRBJ1-2; tentatively, D is TRBD1 (5 bases). CDR3 length: 10 residues. Looked up from germline, CDR1 is SGHNT and CDR2 is YENEEA. The CDR3, as DNA: TGTGCGATCAGGGTTTCGAGCTACACCTTC. Residues: CAIRVSSYTF.

The chain joins TRBV28 to TRBJ2-5; no clear D gene. The CDR3 consists of 12 residues. The V gene lost 3 bases and the J gene lost 5 bases, with 7 bases spanning the gap. The germline gives CDR1 MDHEN, CDR2 SYDVKM. The CDR3 bases are TGTGCCAGCAGTTTCCCCCTTGAGACCCAGTACTTC. As protein: CASSFPLETQYF. Full variable domain (outside the CDR3, taken from reference TRBV28 and TRBJ2-5): DVKVTQSSRYLVKRTGEKVFLECVQDMDHENMFWYRQDPGLGLRLIYFSYDVKMKEKGDIPEGYSVSREKKERFSLILESASTNQTSMYLCASSFPLETQYFGPGTRLLVL.

With regard to this clone: The junction departs from the called germline gene at one end, perhaps through a read error. V usage is TRBV30 and J usage is TRBJ1-2; D unclear. The length of the CDR3 is 9 residues. The germline V gene has CDR1 GTSNPN and CDR2 SVGIG (reference sequence). CDR3 nucleotide sequence: TGTGCCTGGTTCGGAAGCCGAGGCTTC. Protein sequence: CAWFGSRGF.

V and J are TRBV7-8 and TRBJ2-7, with 13 bases lining up with TRBD2. V shed 4 bases and J 6 bases; nucleotides not matched to a gene: 9. CDR3 size: 16 residues. Looked up from germline, CDR1 is SGHVS and CDR2 is FQNEAQ. The CDR3 nucleotides are TGTGCCAGCAGCTCAGGACTAGCGGGAGTATTCGCCGAGCAGTACTTC. Translation: CASSSGLAGVFAEQYF. The full variable domain, in which reference TRBV7-8 and TRBJ2-7 provide the parts outside the CDR3, is GAGVSQSPRYKVAKRGQDVALRCDPISGHVSLFWYQQALGQGPEFLTYFQNEAQLDKSGLPSDRFFAERPEGSVSTLKIQRTQQEDSAVYLCASSSGLAGVFAEQYFGPGTRLTVT.

The chain recombines TRBV4-3 with TRBJ2-1, with a weak D call TRBD1 (6 bases). The germline CDR1 and CDR2 sequences are LGHNA and YSLEER. The CDR3 covers 11 residues. V lost 8 bases and J lost 7, with 9 bases in between. CDR3 nucleotides: TGCGCCAGCTCGAGGGGGAATGAGCAGTTCTTC. It is translated as CASSRGNEQFF.

The gene calls are TRBV29-1 and TRBJ2-7, with D maybe TRBD2 (5 bases). This CDR3 region has 10 residues. Germline CDR1 and CDR2: SQVTM and ANQGSEA. The V end lost 4 bases, the J end lost 5 bases, and 6 bases lay between the germline ends. CDR3 bases: TGCAGCGTTGGAGGGAACGAGCAGTACTTC. Amino acid sequence: CSVGGNEQYF.

The J gene is TRBJ1-1, the V gene TRBV5-4, with a possible D match to TRBD1 (5 bases). V lost 1 base and J lost 4, with 11 bases in between. Germline V gene sequence: CDR1 SGHNT, CDR2 YYREEE (reference sequence). CDR3 length: 14 amino acids. The CDR3: CASSLSGLGTEAFF. CDR3 sequence (DNA): TGTGCCAGCAGCTTGTCGGGACTCGGCACTGAAGCTTTCTTT.

This clone was seen more than once but under ten times. V gene TRBV2 combines with J gene TRBJ2-1; TRBD2 matches 11 bases. This CDR3 contains 18 residues. Trimming removed 2 bases from V and 5 bases from J; junction bases left unmatched: 11. CDR1 and CDR2 from the germline V gene are SNHLY and FYNNEI. The CDR3, as DNA: TGTGCCAGCAGTGAACCCTTGTGGTCTAGCGGGGGGAACAATGAGCAGTTCTTC. The encoded protein is CASSEPLWSSGGNNEQFF. The full variable domain, its missing parts supplied by reference TRBV2 and TRBJ2-1, is EPEVTQTPSHQVTQMGQEVILRCVPISNHLYFYWYRQILGQKVEFLVSFYNNEISEKSEIFDDQFSVERPDGSNFTLKIRSTKLEDSAMYFCASSEPLWSSGGNNEQFFGPGTRLTVL.

The chain uses TRBV13 and TRBJ2-3; TRBD2 matches 12 bases. This CDR3 contains 16 residues. Trimming removed 4 bases from V and 6 bases from J; junction bases left unmatched: 8. Germline assignment: CDR1 PRHDT and CDR2 FYEKMQ (reference sequence). The CDR3 DNA sequence: TGTGCCAGCAGCTCAGAGACTAGCGGGAGTCTCGATACGCAGTATTTT. This sequence encodes CASSSETSGSLDTQYF.

V usage is TRBV12-2 and J usage is TRBJ1-2; the D call TRBD1 from the table was never checked on the DNA. TRBV12-2 is annotated as a pseudogene. This CDR3 is 14 amino acids long. CDR3 coding DNA: TGTGCAAGTCGCCCTATGACAGGGTTCGATGGCTACACCTTC. Encoded protein: CASRPMTGFDGYTF.

This sequence joins TRBV2 and TRBJ2-7; 8 bases match TRBD2. Germline V gene sequence: CDR1 SNHLY, CDR2 FYNNEI. V trimming: 8 bases; J trimming: 5 bases; junction bases outside the gene matches: 8. The CDR3 loop spans 13 amino acids. The CDR3 here is CASAERESDEQYF. CDR3 coding DNA: TGTGCCAGCGCGGAGCGGGAGAGCGACGAGCAGTACTTC.

This chain connects TRBV5-8 to TRBJ2-5, with 12 bases lining up with TRBD2. The germline CDR1 and CDR2 sequences are SGHTS and YDEGEE. V shed 4 bases and J 5 bases; nucleotides not matched to a gene: 9. The length of the CDR3 is 16 residues. CDR3 sequence: CASSPRLAGVRETQYF. DNA for the CDR3: TGTGCCAGCAGCCCCCGACTAGCGGGGGTCCGGGAGACCCAGTACTTC.

Concerning this clone itself: Germline and junction disagree at one end, which may indicate a read error. The chain links TRBV7-7 to TRBJ2-5; 8 positions agree with TRBD2. This CDR3 has 14 residues. Germline-derived CDR1 and CDR2 are SSHAT and FNYEAQ (reference sequence). In nucleotides, the CDR3 is TGTGCTAGCAGCTCTGGGACTAGGGGCGGGACCCAGTACTTC. This translates into CASSSGTRGGTQYF.

This chain connects TRBV21-1 to TRBJ2-5; the DNA was not used to check the table's D call, TRBD1. TRBV21-1 is designated a pseudogene. The CDR3 loop spans 15 amino acids. The DNA for the CDR3 is TGTGCCAGCCGTTCCGCCTACAGGGGCAAAGAGACCCAGTACTTC. The encoded protein is CASRSAYRGKETQYF.

This chain joins TRBV28 and TRBJ1-5, with 10 bases matching TRBD1. V shed 6 bases, J shed 0 bases, and the junction held 11 bases outside the gene matches. The germline V gene encodes CDR1 MDHEN and CDR2 SYDVKM. This CDR3 spans 18 amino acids. The CDR3 sequence: CASRPDRGRTDSNQPQHF. CDR3 bases: TGTGCCAGCAGACCGGACAGGGGGAGAACGGATAGCAATCAGCCCCAGCATTTT.

This chain joins TRBV27 and TRBJ2-7; 9 bases agree with TRBD1. This CDR3 has 13 residues. V shed 6 bases and J 2 bases; nucleotides not matched to a gene: 2. The germline CDR1 and CDR2 sequences are MNHEY and SMNVEV (reference sequence). The CDR3 bases are TGTGCCAGCAGGGGGGACAGGGCCTACGAGCAGTACTTC. Translation gives CASRGDRAYEQYF.

The chain joins TRBV6-1 to TRBJ1-2; TRBD1 matches at 12 bases. Trimming removed 3 bases from V and 7 bases from J; junction bases left unmatched: 6. Per germline, CDR1 MNHNS and CDR2 SASEGT. The CDR3 is 15 residues long. CDR3 DNA: TGTGCCAGCAGTGACCCGGGACAGGGGGCGGTTGGCTACACCTTC. Translation: CASSDPGQGAVGYTF.

The chain combines TRBV18 with TRBJ1-2; D is ambiguous. The CDR3 has 12 amino acids. Germline CDR1 KGHSH, CDR2 LQKENI. The V end lost 2 bases, the J end lost 7 bases, and 8 bases lay between the germline ends. The CDR3 nucleotides read TGTGCCAGCTCACCAGTTCAGGCTGGCTACACCTTC. This encodes CASSPVQAGYTF.